The rows below give T cell receptor beta chains drawn from one sample of a study of blood T cell repertoires in COVID-19. Some clones are missing from TCRdb's copy, which holds only in-frame ones; the method was immunoSEQ multiplex PCR. Of around 190,000 clones in the sample, roughly 85% were seen once. The sample taken for sequencing was peripheral blood. All receptors come from a man aged 50-59 years with active or convalescent COVID-19. The CDR3 runs from the conserved cysteine through the conserved F or W. The D gene is left open where the match is weak. For some rows the clone size is stated as once, few or many, or as a class when expanded; others skip it.

clone_size d_call j_call v_call cdr3_nt cdr3_aa
. . TRBJ2-5 TRBV7-7 TGTGCCAGCAGCTTCTTCGGGCAAGAGACCCAGTACTTC CASSFFGQETQYF
. TRBD1 TRBJ1-2 TRBV18 TGTGCCAGCTCACCACCGAACCAGGGGGACGGGAGAGGCTACACCTTC CASSPPNQGDGRGYTF
. . TRBJ2-1 TRBV3-1/TRBV3-2 TGTGCCAGCAGCCAAGCCGGGGTAAAGTTCTTC CASSQAGVKFF
. . TRBJ2-5 TRBV7-9 TGTGCCAGCAGCTTAAGCCTAGAGGAGACCCAGTACTTC CASSLSLEETQYF
many TRBD1 TRBJ2-1 TRBV11-3 TGTGCCAGCAGCTCAAGCCTTAGGGACAGGGGTGACAATGAGCAGTTCTTC CASSSSLRDRGDNEQFF
. TRBD1 TRBJ2-7 TRBV4-2 TGTGCCAGCAGCCAAGAGTTTGGGACAGGGCATTACGAGCAGTACTTC CASSQEFGTGHYEQYF
. . TRBJ1-1 TRBV12-3/TRBV12-4 TGTGCCAGTAGCCGACAGATGAACACTGAAGCTTTCTTT CASSRQMNTEAFF
once . TRBJ2-7 TRBV5-1 TGCGCCAGCAGCCTCGCCCCGGAGAGCTCCTACGAGCAGTACTTC CASSLAPESSYEQYF
. TRBD2 TRBJ2-7 TRBV6-5 TGTGCCAGCAGAATTTCCGGCGGGAGTGCCGAGCAGTACTTC CASRISGGSAEQYF
. . TRBJ2-7 TRBV11-2 TGTGCCAGCAGTCTTGGAGGGGACTACGAGCAGTACTTC CASSLGGDYEQYF
. . TRBJ2-7 TRBV7-2 TGTGCCAGCAGCCCCGGGCGGGCCTCCTACGAGCAGTACTTC CASSPGRASYEQYF
once . TRBJ2-3 TRBV5-1 TGCGCCAGCAGCTTGGAGGGGGGGCTCGCAGATACGCAGTATTTT CASSLEGGLADTQYF
. TRBD2 TRBJ2-3 TRBV4-3 TGCGCCAGCAGCCAAGAACTAGCGGGGAGGACAGATACGCAGTATTTT CASSQELAGRTDTQYF
few . TRBJ2-7 TRBV5-4 TGTGCCAGCAGCTCCCAGGGAACCTACGAGCAGTACTTC CASSSQGTYEQYF
. TRBD2 TRBJ2-7 TRBV5-1 TGCGCCAGCAGCTTGGACGCGCGGGAGTTGTACGAGCAGTACTTC CASSLDARELYEQYF
. . TRBJ2-5 TRBV24-1 TGTGCCACCAGTGATGGTGGGAGGGGGGAGACCCAGTACTTC CATSDGGRGETQYF
. TRBD2 TRBJ2-1 TRBV29-1 TGCAGCGTTGAGCTAGCGGGGGTCTTCTACTCCTACAATGAGCAGTTCTTC CSVELAGVFYSYNEQFF
. . TRBJ2-5 TRBV5-1 TGCGCCAGCAGGAAGGACAGACCTCAACCCCAGTACTTC CASRKDRPQPQYF
. TRBD2 TRBJ2-2 TRBV6-6 TGTGCCAGCAGTTACTCGTCTAGCGGGAGGCGCGGGGAGCTGTTTTTT CASSYSSSGRRGELFF
. . TRBJ1-4 TRBV5-6 TGTGCCAGCAGCCCCATCGTGGGGGACACACAAAAACTGTTTTTT CASSPIVGDTQKLFF
. . TRBJ1-5 TRBV24-1 TGTGCCACCAGTGATTCCGCGGACAGTTCTCAGCCCCAGCATTTT CATSDSADSSQPQHF
. . TRBJ1-3 TRBV23-1 TGCGCCAGCAGTCCCAACAGTCACTCTGGAAACACCATATATTTT CASSPNSHSGNTIYF
. TRBD2 TRBJ2-5 TRBV19 TGTGCCAGTAGTGGCGGGCTAGCGGGATGGGAGACCCAGTACTTC CASSGGLAGWETQYF
. . TRBJ1-2 TRBV20-1 TGCAGTGCAGGGGCTGGGAATGGCTACACCTTC CSAGAGNGYTF
. . TRBJ1-1 TRBV5-4 TGTGCCAGCAGCGTTAAGGGGGTAGACGTTCAAGCTTTCTTT CASSVKGVDVQAFF
. . TRBJ1-5 TRBV5-1 TGCGCCAGCAGCTTGGAGGGAGGGTGGGGTCAGCCCCAGCATTTT CASSLEGGWGQPQHF
. TRBD1 TRBJ1-2 TRBV10-3 TGTGCCATCAGTTATCCCGGGACAGGGGGATCCTATGGCTACACCTTC CAISYPGTGGSYGYTF
. . TRBJ2-1 TRBV18 TGTGCCAGCTCAACACAAAGCGGCGATGAGCAGTTCTTC CASSTQSGDEQFF
. TRBD1 TRBJ1-6 TRBV5-6 TGTGCCAGCAGCCCAATGGGACAGGGTTACAATTCACCCCTCCACTTT CASSPMGQGYNSPLHF
. . TRBJ1-3 TRBV3-1/TRBV3-2 TGTGCCAGCAGCCATTCGATCTCTATCACCTCTGGAAACACCATATATTTT CASSHSISITSGNTIYF
. TRBD1 TRBJ1-1 TRBV5-1 TGCGCCAGCCGACTCGGGGGACAGGCTGAAGCTTTCTTT CASRLGGQAEAFF
. . TRBJ2-6 TRBV7-3 TGTGCCAGCAGCTCGAACAGGGCTGGGGCCAACGTCCTGACTTTC CASSSNRAGANVLTF
. . TRBJ1-3 TRBV25-1 TGTGCCAGCAGTGACTTCGACGGACTCAACTCTGGAAACACCATATATTTT CASSDFDGLNSGNTIYF
. . TRBJ1-2 TRBV6-6 TGTGCCAGCAGCCCGATGTCCGACAGCCCCTTGGGCTACACCTTC CASSPMSDSPLGYTF
. TRBD1 TRBJ2-2 TRBV7-2 TGTGCCAGCAGCTCCCGACAGGGGAACACCGGGGAGCTGTTTTTT CASSSRQGNTGELFF
. . TRBJ2-2 TRBV7-3 TGTGCCAGCAGCTTATCGATTGGAGGCGCGAACACCGGGGAGCTGTTTTTT CASSLSIGGANTGELFF
. . TRBJ1-4 TRBV9 TGTGCCAGCAGCTTGCCGGGGAGTGAAAAACTGTTTTTT CASSLPGSEKLFF
. . TRBJ2-3 TRBV19 TGTGCCAGTAAACAGGGAGGGACAGATACGCAGTATTTT CASKQGGTDTQYF
. . TRBJ1-1 TRBV10-1 TGCGCCAGCAGTCCCGACTTGAACACTGAAGCTTTCTTT CASSPDLNTEAFF
. . TRBJ1-5 TRBV27 TGTGCCAGCAGTCTACCACAGGGCCCCCAGCATTTT CASSLPQGPQHF
. . TRBJ2-5 TRBV28 TGTGCCAGCAGTTTATACAGGGCCAACCAAGAGACCCAGTACTTC CASSLYRANQETQYF
. TRBD2 TRBJ2-1 TRBV24-1 TGTGCCACCAGTCTAGCGGGAGTGGGGGGCAATGAGCAGTTCTTC CATSLAGVGGNEQFF
. TRBD2 TRBJ2-5 TRBV7-2 TGTGCCAGCAGCCCGGGGACTATCGGAGAGACCCAGTACTTC CASSPGTIGETQYF
. . TRBJ1-4 TRBV28 TGTGCCAGCAGTTTATGGGCGGCAGAGTCAACTAATGAAAAACTGTTTTTT CASSLWAAESTNEKLFF
once TRBD1 TRBJ1-3 TRBV6-6 TGTGCCAGCAGTTCCGACAGGGCTATCTCTGGAAACACCATATATTTT CASSSDRAISGNTIYF
. TRBD2 TRBJ2-7 TRBV11-2 TGTGCCAGCAGCCTTTGGGCTAGCGGGATCTACGAGCAGTACTTC CASSLWASGIYEQYF
. . TRBJ1-5 TRBV7-9 TGTGCCAGCAGAGGGAGGGGTGATCAGCCCCAGCATTTT CASRGRGDQPQHF
. TRBD1 TRBJ1-5 TRBV3-1/TRBV3-2 TGTGCCAGCAAAGGACAGGGGGCGAATCAGCCCCAGCATTTT CASKGQGANQPQHF
. . TRBJ1-5 TRBV7-2 TGTGCCAGCAGCCTAGCCGCGGATCAGCCCCAGCATTTT CASSLAADQPQHF
. TRBD1 TRBJ2-2 TRBV24-1 TGTGCCACCAGTGACCAGACAGGGCGGGTGACCGGGGAGCTGTTTTTT CATSDQTGRVTGELFF
. . TRBJ2-3 TRBV2 TGTGCCAGCAGTGAAAGGAGGTCCACAGATACGCAGTATTTT CASSERRSTDTQYF
. TRBD2 TRBJ2-2 TRBV6-1 TGTGCCAGCAGTGAAGTGATGGGCGGACTAGCGGGGGCGAACACCGGGGAGCTGTTTTTT CASSEVMGGLAGANTGELFF
. . TRBJ2-3 TRBV24-1 TGTGCCACCAGTGATTACGTCGGGAGCACAGATACGCAGTATTTT CATSDYVGSTDTQYF
. TRBD1 TRBJ1-2 TRBV27 TGTGCCAGCAGTTTAGGGACAGGGGCCGGAGGTATGGCTGGCTACACCTTC CASSLGTGAGGMAGYTF